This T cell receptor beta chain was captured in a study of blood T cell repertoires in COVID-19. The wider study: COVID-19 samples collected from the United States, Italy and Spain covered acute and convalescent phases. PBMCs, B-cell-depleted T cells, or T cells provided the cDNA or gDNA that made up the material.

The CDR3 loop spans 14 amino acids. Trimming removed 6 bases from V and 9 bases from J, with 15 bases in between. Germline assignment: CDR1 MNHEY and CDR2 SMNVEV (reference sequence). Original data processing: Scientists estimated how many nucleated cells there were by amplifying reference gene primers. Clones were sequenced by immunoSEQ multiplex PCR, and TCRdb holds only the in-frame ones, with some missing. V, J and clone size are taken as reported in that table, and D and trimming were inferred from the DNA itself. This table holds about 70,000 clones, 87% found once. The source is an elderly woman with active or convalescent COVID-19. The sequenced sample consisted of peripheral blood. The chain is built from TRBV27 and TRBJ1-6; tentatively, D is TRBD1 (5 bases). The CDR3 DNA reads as TGTGCCAGCAGCCCCGGACAATCGATTTCACCCCTCCACTTT. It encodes CASSPGQSISPLHF.